This record concerns one TCR beta chain sequence. What it binds is unknown. The entry originates in a study of Ad26.COV2.S vaccination and SARS-CoV-2 variants. Turning to the study itself: Ad26.COV2.S given intramuscularly, once or twice 56 days apart.

Treatment here: 15 to 20 received Ad26.COV2.S at low or high dose, single or two shots; 5 received placebo; per-sample allocation not given. Day 63 after the first vaccine or placebo injection was the time point for sampling. Produced via immunoSEQ multiplex PCR; TCRdb's table is partial and in-frame only. The profile shows 350,000 to 500,000 clones, 80% to 95% of them singletons. Germline-derived CDR1 and CDR2 are MDHEN and SYDVKM. V lost 8 bases and J 4 bases, leaving 14 bases between the germline ends. This CDR3 comprises 13 residues. Study conclusions and caveats: Vaccine recipients posted higher spike-specific TCR breadth than their placebo counterparts.

The sample was peripheral blood, taken in a trial of Ad26.COV2.S vaccine versus placebo. The chain combines TRBV28 with TRBJ1-1; D unclear. This receptor was identified in a person aged 18-60 years who received the Ad26.COV2.S COVID-19 vaccine or a placebo. CDR3 region: CASSTSVVTEAFF. The CDR3, as DNA: TGTGCCAGCTCCACCTCGGTTGTCACTGAAGCTTTCTTT.